The rows below give T cell receptor beta chains drawn from one sample of a study of shared clonotypes between healthy human individuals. Measured with immunoSEQ multiplex PCR; TCRdb has only the in-frame clones, and not every one. Among about 2 million clones, 85% to 95% were seen once, and the ten largest hold 0.1% to 0.15%. Sequenced material: naive CD4+ T cells sorted from blood. The receptors were gathered from a man aged 18 to 30 in good health. Each CDR3 is given with its conserved first and last residue. The D gene is left open where the match is weak. Size tells how often a clone was seen (once, few, many) or the class of an expanded clone, and some rows leave it out.

cdr3_nt cdr3_aa d_call clone_size j_call v_call
TGCGCCAGCAGCTTGGCCGAGGGGGTTAGCACGACAGATACGCAGTATTTT CASSLAEGVSTTDTQYF - - TRBJ2-3 TRBV5-1
TGTGCCAGCAGTTGGGGACTAGCGGATAGCTCCTACGAGCAGTACTTC CASSWGLADSSYEQYF TRBD2 - TRBJ2-7 TRBV6-5
TGTGCCAGCAGGGCCGAGGGACAGCCTCTTTCATACACAAACACCATATATTTT CASRAEGQPLSYTNTIYF TRBD1 - TRBJ1-3 TRBV27
TGTGCCAGCAGCCTGGGACAGGGATTGACCTACGAGCAGTACTTC CASSLGQGLTYEQYF TRBD1 - TRBJ2-7 TRBV7-2
TGCAGCGTTGGGCTTTGGGGGACCGGCTTAGAGGGCTACACCTTC CSVGLWGTGLEGYTF - - TRBJ1-2 TRBV29-1
TGTGCCAGCAGTGGGCCCATCACAGGGGCCTTGCCTTATGGCTACACCTTC CASSGPITGALPYGYTF TRBD1 - TRBJ1-2 TRBV28
TGTGCCACCACAGGGCTCACTAATGAAAAACTGTTTTTT CATTGLTNEKLFF - - TRBJ1-4 TRBV2
TGTGCCAGCAGTTTAGCGGGAGCCACAGATACGCAGTATTTT CASSLAGATDTQYF TRBD2 - TRBJ2-3 TRBV27
TGTGCCACCAGCAGCCAGACTAGCGGGGGCACAGATACGCAGTATTTT CATSSQTSGGTDTQYF TRBD2 - TRBJ2-3 TRBV15
TGTGCCTGGGGGCGCGTAAATTCACCCCTCCACTTT CAWGRVNSPLHF - few TRBJ1-6 TRBV30
TGTGCCAGCAGTGAAAGGGGGTCGGGTTCACCCCTCCACTTT CASSERGSGSPLHF - - TRBJ1-6 TRBV6-1
TGTGCCAGCAGCTTGGGACAGGGAAGTGGCTACACCTTC CASSLGQGSGYTF TRBD1 once TRBJ1-2 TRBV5-6
TGTGCCTGCAGAACCCGACAGGGTAGTCAGGGATCGAACACCGGGGAGCTGTTTTTT CACRTRQGSQGSNTGELFF TRBD1 - TRBJ2-2 TRBV30
TGTGCCAGCAGCCAAGATATCAGGAACACTGAAGCTTTCTTT CASSQDIRNTEAFF - - TRBJ1-1 TRBV4-2
TGCGCCAGCAGCCAAGATAAACTAGCGGGGTACTACGAGCAGTACTTC CASSQDKLAGYYEQYF TRBD2 - TRBJ2-7 TRBV4-1
TGTGCCAGCAGTTCCAAGCAGGGGATTGCTTCACCCCTCCACTTT CASSSKQGIASPLHF - - TRBJ1-6 TRBV28
TGCAGCGTTGTTAAGGGTAGTACAGGGCGAGAGACCCAGTACTTC CSVVKGSTGRETQYF - - TRBJ2-5 TRBV29-1
TGTGCCAGTAGTATTTCCCCCCTCATGAGGCTAGCGGGAGTCGGCGAGCAGTACTTC CASSISPLMRLAGVGEQYF TRBD2 - TRBJ2-7 TRBV19
TGTGCCAGCACCCCTATAGCGGGGGGCAACACCGGGGAGCTGTTTTTT CASTPIAGGNTGELFF TRBD2 - TRBJ2-2 TRBV7-2
TGTGCCAGCAGCTTGACCAGAGAGACCCAGTACTTC CASSLTRETQYF - - TRBJ2-5 TRBV7-6
TGCGCCAGCAGGACCGGCCCGGGACAGGGGAATGAAAAACTGTTTTTT CASRTGPGQGNEKLFF TRBD1 - TRBJ1-4 TRBV5-1
TGTGCCAGCAGCGTAAGGACAGGATCCGAGCAGTACTTC CASSVRTGSEQYF TRBD1 - TRBJ2-7 TRBV9
TGCGCCAGCAGCCCGAATACCGGACAGGGGGTAGATGGCTACACCTTC CASSPNTGQGVDGYTF TRBD1 - TRBJ1-2 TRBV4-1
TGTGCCAGTACCCTCCTTGGGCTAGAGACCCAGTACTTC CASTLLGLETQYF - - TRBJ2-5 TRBV19
TGTGCCAGCAATGTTCAGGGGAATGCTGAAGCTTTCTTT CASNVQGNAEAFF - - TRBJ1-1 TRBV6-6
TGTGCCAGCAGCGTAGCATGGGTGAACACTGAAGCTTTCTTT CASSVAWVNTEAFF - once TRBJ1-1 TRBV9
TGTGCCAGCAGCTCACCTGCAGGGTTGAATAATTCACCCCTCCACTTT CASSSPAGLNNSPLHF - - TRBJ1-6 TRBV11-2
TGTGCTAGCAGCTTAGCGCTTCCTAGCGGGGGGGCAGAGACCCAGTACTTC CASSLALPSGGAETQYF TRBD2 few TRBJ2-5 TRBV7-7
TGTGCCAGCAGCGTAGCCGGACGGAGGGCAAAAGAGACCCAGTACTTC CASSVAGRRAKETQYF - - TRBJ2-5 TRBV9
TGTGCCAGCAGCTCATTACTAGCGGGAGGGCCCCTGACGCAGTATTTT CASSSLLAGGPLTQYF TRBD2 - TRBJ2-3 TRBV11-2
TGTGCCAGCAGCGCCAGACAGGGGAACACTGAAGCTTTCTTT CASSARQGNTEAFF TRBD1 - TRBJ1-1 TRBV5-8
TGTGCCAGCAGTCAGGTGCCCCCAGAGAGCACTGAAGCTTTCTTT CASSQVPPESTEAFF - - TRBJ1-1 TRBV5-8
TGCGCCAGCAGCTTGGCATTCGGGGCAGGGGATACCTATGGCTACACCTTC CASSLAFGAGDTYGYTF - - TRBJ1-2 TRBV5-1
TGTGCCAGCAGAGTGAATGAGCAGTACTTC CASRVNEQYF - - TRBJ2-7 TRBV6-4
TGTGCCAGCAGTCCAGCTAGGAGCAATCAGCCCCAGCATTTT CASSPARSNQPQHF - - TRBJ1-5 TRBV27
TGCGCCAGCAGCCAAGATAGGGGGGCAGCAGCCATTTACTTC CASSQDRGAAAIYF - - TRBJ2-7 TRBV4-3
TGTGCCAGCAGTTTATCAGGAGGCGGTGTGCAACAGAGAGATAATTCACCCCTCCACTTT CASSLSGGGVQQRDNSPLHF - - TRBJ1-6 TRBV27
TGTGCCAGCAGTGCGCAAACCTACGAGCAGTACTTC CASSAQTYEQYF - - TRBJ2-7 TRBV11-2
TGTGCCAGCAACGACAGGGGCAATCAGCCCCAGCATTTT CASNDRGNQPQHF TRBD1 - TRBJ1-5 TRBV28
TGTGCCAGCTCTCAGGACAGGGATAACATTCAGTACTTC CASSQDRDNIQYF TRBD1 once TRBJ2-4 TRBV18
TGTGCCAGCAGTCCCCGGGAGGGGACAAATCAGCCCCAGCATTTT CASSPREGTNQPQHF - - TRBJ1-5 TRBV28
TGTGCCAGCAGTCATGGAGTCAGTTGGAACACTGAAGCTTTCTTT CASSHGVSWNTEAFF - once TRBJ1-1 TRBV6-5
TGTGCCTGGAGCGGTTCCGGCAATGAGCAGTTCTTC CAWSGSGNEQFF - - TRBJ2-1 TRBV30
TGTGCCAGCAGTATAGCGGCAATATCCTACAATGAGCAGTTCTTC CASSIAAISYNEQFF - - TRBJ2-1 TRBV27
TGTGCCAGCAGCTTAGCAGAATACGAGCAGTACTTC CASSLAEYEQYF - - TRBJ2-7 TRBV7-2
TGTGCCAGCAGCTGGCGGGCAGCGAGCTCCTACGAGCAGTACTTC CASSWRAASSYEQYF - - TRBJ2-7 TRBV5-6
TGTGCCAGCAGCGTAGCAGACACCATATATTTT CASSVADTIYF - - TRBJ1-3 TRBV9
TGTGCCAGCAGGTCACAGCACACCGGGGAGCTGTTTTTT CASRSQHTGELFF - - TRBJ2-2 TRBV28
TGTGCCAGCAGTTCGACTAGCGGGGGTCCGACAGGGACCCAGTACTTC CASSSTSGGPTGTQYF TRBD2 - TRBJ2-5 TRBV28
TGTGCCAGCAGCTTAGAGGGGGCAACAGGGTGGGGCTACACCTTC CASSLEGATGWGYTF TRBD1 - TRBJ1-2 TRBV7-2
TGTGCCAGCTCGGGACAGGACAATCAGCCCCAGCATTTT CASSGQDNQPQHF TRBD1 - TRBJ1-5 TRBV18
TGTGCCACCAGCAGAGATCGGAGGGTGGAGAACACTGAAGCTTTCTTT CATSRDRRVENTEAFF - - TRBJ1-1 TRBV15
TGTGCCAGCAGCGCGGGAGGGAGCCAAGAGACCCAGTACTTC CASSAGGSQETQYF TRBD2 - TRBJ2-5 TRBV11-3
TGCGCCAGCAGCTCCGAGGTCACCACTGGCGAGCAGTACTTC CASSSEVTTGEQYF - once TRBJ2-7 TRBV5-1
TGTGCCAGCAGTGAAGGTATGGGGTTACCTCGGCAGTATTTT CASSEGMGLPRQYF - - TRBJ2-3 TRBV6-1
TGTGCCAGCAGTTACGGCAGGGGGCTCCAAGAGACCCAGTACTTC CASSYGRGLQETQYF TRBD1 - TRBJ2-5 TRBV6-6
TGCGCCAGCAGCTTGGTGACAAGTCCCACCGGGGAGCTGTTTTTT CASSLVTSPTGELFF - - TRBJ2-2 TRBV5-1
TGTGCCAGCAGCAGAGACAGGGTTGATGGGGAGCTGTTTTTT CASSRDRVDGELFF TRBD1 - TRBJ2-2 TRBV7-6
TGTGCCAGCAGCTTATCTTCGACAGAGGTCTTCACCGGGGAGCTGTTTTTT CASSLSSTEVFTGELFF - - TRBJ2-2 TRBV13